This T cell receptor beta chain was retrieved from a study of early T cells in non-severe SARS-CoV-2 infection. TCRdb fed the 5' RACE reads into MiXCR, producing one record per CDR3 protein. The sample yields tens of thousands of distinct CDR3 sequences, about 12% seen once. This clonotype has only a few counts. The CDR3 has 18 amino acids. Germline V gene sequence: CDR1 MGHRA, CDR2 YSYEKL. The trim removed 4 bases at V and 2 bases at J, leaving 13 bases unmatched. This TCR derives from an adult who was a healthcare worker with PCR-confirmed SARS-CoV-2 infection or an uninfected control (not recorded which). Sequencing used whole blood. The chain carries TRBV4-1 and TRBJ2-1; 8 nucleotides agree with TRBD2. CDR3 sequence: CASSLRLRSGSPYNEQFF. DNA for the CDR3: TGCGCCAGCAGCCTAAGGCTTCGGAGCGGGAGTCCCTACAATGAGCAGTTCTTC.